This T cell receptor beta chain was captured by sequencing in a study of patients and donors after allogeneic stem cell transplantation. There are a few counts of this clonotype. Germline values: CDR1 ENHRY, CDR2 SYGVKD. Trimming cost V 11 bases and J 7 bases, with 14 bases left between them. The CDR3 sequence is 11 residues long. MiXCR, run by TCRdb on the RT-PCR reads, gives a single entry per CDR3 protein. Of about 960,000 distinct CDR3 sequences detected, 15% to 20% appear once; the ten largest clones hold around 6%. The chain recombines TRBV10-3 with TRBJ1-1; D is unclear. This clonotype originated in a human donor who was either an allogeneic HSCT recipient or a stem cell or donor lymphocyte infusion donor (not recorded which). It is not recorded whose cells these are; they may come from a transplant donor. Sequenced sample: blood, either unsorted or a sorted T cell fraction (not recorded which). The CDR3 sequence is CASRRRVEAFF. The CDR3 DNA reads TGTGCCTCCCGACGGCGGGTTGAAGCTTTCTTT.